The 23 T cell receptor beta chains given below trace back to one sample, sequenced in a study of cytomegalovirus exposure and HLA in healthy donors (dated by TCRdb to 2016 to 2017). Library preparation employed the immunoSEQ multiplex PCR assay. The multiplex PCR relied on a mix of 60 forward primers for TCR Vbeta segments and 13 reverse primers for TCR Jbeta segments. TCRdb carries this immuneACCESS record with in-frame sequences only. Its versions omit some clonotypes, under half of them owing to an unresolved V gene in the studies checked, with the rest unexplained. The sample records roughly 98,000 clones, 80% to 90% of which are singletons. The ten top clones hold about 1.5% of the sample. Specimen: PBMCs. These TCRs come from a man aged 35-49 years in good health and CMV-seronegative.

The rearrangement joins TRBV5-4 to TRBJ2-2; D gene unclear. The germline gives CDR1 SGHNT, CDR2 YYREEE (reference sequence). V was trimmed by 4 bases and J by 5 bases, leaving 6 bases between them. This CDR3 is 12 amino acids long. The CDR3 reads CASSPFTGELFF. The CDR3 nucleotides read TGTGCCAGCAGCCCTTTTACCGGGGAGCTGTTTTTT.

The rearrangement links TRBV5-4 to TRBJ2-7, with 8 nucleotides matching TRBD1. CDR1 and CDR2 from the germline V gene are SGHNT and YYREEE (reference sequence). The CDR3 is 14 residues long. J lost 4 bases, V lost 4 bases, and 7 bases had no gene match. CDR3 amino acids: CASSRDQGAYEQYF. The CDR3, as DNA: TGTGCCAGCAGCCGAGATCAGGGGGCTTACGAGCAGTACTTC.

V gene TRBV2 combines with J gene TRBJ2-3; 10 bases are shared with TRBD1. V lost 4 bases and J lost 5; bases outside the gene matches: 3. The germline V gene encodes CDR1 SNHLY and CDR2 FYNNEI. This CDR3 has 14 amino acids. In DNA form, the CDR3 reads TGTGCCAGCAGTGTGACAGGGGGCAAAGATACGCAGTATTTT. Protein: CASSVTGGKDTQYF.

The chain employs TRBV5-4 and TRBJ1-2; D not certain. The CDR3 is 14 amino acids. V was clipped by 2 bases and J by 8 bases, with 16 bases between them. In germline, CDR1 is SGHNT, CDR2 YYREEE (reference sequence). CDR3 nucleotide sequence: TGTGCCAGCAGCTTTTTTGGTCAACCGCGAGGCTACACCTTC. Translation gives CASSFFGQPRGYTF.

There are a few counts of this clone. The CDR3 DNA follows: TGCGCCAGCAGTGGAACAGGTCCTGGAAACACCATATATTTT. As protein: CASSGTGPGNTIYF. The rearrangement links TRBV10-1 to TRBJ1-3; TRBD1 is a possible D gene (5 bases). The ends were cut back, 4 bases at V and 2 bases at J, with 9 bases in the middle. Germline assignment: CDR1 WNHNN and CDR2 SYGVQD (reference sequence). The CDR3 spans 14 residues.

This sequence joins TRBV29-1 and TRBJ2-1; 12 bases are a match to TRBD1. Germline CDR1 is SQVTM and CDR2 is ANQGSEA. The CDR3 spans 15 residues. V shed 4 bases and J 5 bases; nucleotides not matched to a gene: 6. This chain's CDR3 is CSVGGDRGLNNEQFF. CDR3 DNA sequence: TGCAGCGTTGGCGGGGACAGGGGGCTGAACAATGAGCAGTTCTTC.

The V and J genes are TRBV4-2 and TRBJ2-5; TRBD2 matches 7 bases. The J call is in doubt because the DNA end fits TRBJ2-7 better. The germline V gene encodes CDR1 LGHNA and CDR2 YNFKEQ. The CDR3 length is 13 residues. The CDR3 region has the DNA TGTGCCAGCAGCCTCCCTAGCGGCTACGAGCAGTACTTC. Protein sequence: CASSLPSGYEQYF.

The chain employs TRBV7-7 and TRBJ2-2; TRBD2 matches at 9 bases. V lost 1 base to trimming and J lost 6 bases; unmatched junction nucleotides: 3. The CDR3 extends over 15 amino acids. Germline assignment: CDR1 SSHAT and CDR2 FNYEAQ (reference sequence). Written as DNA, the CDR3 is TGTGCCAGCAGCTTAGGCGGGGGGGCCCCCGGGGAGCTGTTTTTT. Translated: CASSLGGGAPGELFF. The full variable domain, with the rest looked up from reference TRBV7-7 and TRBJ2-2, is GAGVSQSPRYKVTKRGQDVTLRCDPISSHATLYWYQQALGQGPEFLTYFNYEAQPDKSGLPSDRFSAERPEGSISTLTIQRTEQRDSAMYRCASSLGGGAPGELFFGEGSRLTVL.

The V and J genes are TRBV9 and TRBJ1-5, with D unresolved. CDR1 SGDLS and CDR2 YYNGEE come from the germline V gene. The length of the CDR3 is 14 residues. V dropped 2 bases and J dropped 1 base, with 7 bases sitting between them. The CDR3: CASSVGESNQPQHF. For the CDR3, the DNA is TGTGCCAGCAGCGTCGGGGAAAGCAATCAGCCCCAGCATTTT.

The CDR3 loop reads CASSNFKRAGTEAFF. Here the CDR3 DNA reads TGTGCCAGCAGTAATTTTAAGCGGGCGGGAACTGAAGCTTTCTTT. The J gene is TRBJ1-1, the V gene TRBV6-6, with D hard to call. The germline V gene has CDR1 MNHNY and CDR2 SVGAGI (reference sequence). V lost 5 bases, J lost 5 bases, and 18 bases lay in between. The CDR3 contains 15 residues.

V usage is TRBV28 and J usage is TRBJ2-1; 7 bases line up with TRBD2. V was clipped by 7 bases and J by 2 bases; unmatched bases: 5. Per germline, CDR1 MDHEN and CDR2 SYDVKM. The CDR3 is 14 residues long. The CDR3 loop is CASIGGGTYNEQFF. As DNA, the CDR3 is TGTGCCAGCATTGGCGGGGGAACCTACAATGAGCAGTTCTTC.

The CDR3 reads CASSIRGRTRRGAFF. The CDR3 DNA is TGTGCCAGTAGTATCAGGGGGCGAACACGACGAGGGGCTTTCTTT. V usage is TRBV19 and J usage is TRBJ1-1; 8 bases align to TRBD1. The CDR3 has 15 amino acids. Germline V gene sequence: CDR1 LNHDA, CDR2 SQIVND (reference sequence). V gave up 3 bases and J gave up 11 bases; unmatched junction bases: 14.

The chain links TRBV2 to TRBJ1-5; tentative D call: TRBD1 (6 bases). This CDR3 comprises 15 residues. Germline loops: CDR1 SNHLY, CDR2 FYNNEI. V lost 3 bases, J lost 1 base, and 10 bases lay in between. The CDR3 protein is CASSDDRLSNQPQHF. CDR3 sequence (DNA): TGTGCCAGCAGTGACGACAGGTTAAGCAATCAGCCCCAGCATTTT.

This chain connects TRBV9 to TRBJ1-2, with D possibly TRBD1 on 5 matching bases. Germline CDR1 reads SGDLS; CDR2 reads YYNGEE. Trimming cost V 0 bases and J 3 bases, with 9 bases left between them. The CDR3 has 14 residues. This CDR3 is CASSVADRDYGYTF. In DNA form, the CDR3 reads TGTGCCAGCAGCGTAGCCGACAGAGACTATGGCTACACCTTC.

This clone showed up just a few times. This chain uses TRBV20-1 with TRBJ2-5; D uncertain. In germline, CDR1 is DFQATT, CDR2 SNEGSKA (reference sequence). Trimming took off 2 bases at V and 2 bases at J, with 3 bases between the two ends. CDR3 length: 11 amino acids. The chain's CDR3 is CSARQQETQYF. Here the CDR3 DNA reads TGCAGTGCTAGACAGCAAGAGACCCAGTACTTC.

As DNA, the CDR3 is TGTGCCAGCAGCTTAGGAACAACAGGGTTCGAGCAGTACTTC. It specifies CASSLGTTGFEQYF. The rearrangement links TRBV7-9 to TRBJ2-7, with a tentative D call TRBD1 (6 bases). The CDR3 has 14 residues. Germline-derived CDR1 and CDR2 are SEHNR and FQNEAQ (reference sequence). Trimming took 1 base from V and 6 from J, leaving 13 bases between them.

The chain recombines TRBV10-3 with TRBJ1-3; possible D gene TRBD1, 6 bases. This CDR3 has 15 amino acids. The germline V and J ends were trimmed by 7 bases and 0 bases, with 13 bases remaining between them. CDR1 and CDR2 from the germline V gene are ENHRY and SYGVKD. CDR3 nucleotides: TGTGCCATCACCCCAACAGGGAGCTCTGGAAACACCATATATTTT. This encodes CAITPTGSSGNTIYF.

The rearrangement joins TRBV6-5 to TRBJ2-5, with D tentatively TRBD1 (5 bases). V gave up 0 bases and J gave up 2 bases, with 7 bases separating them. The length of the CDR3 is 14 residues. Germline loops: CDR1 MNHEY, CDR2 SVGAGI. The CDR3 DNA sequence: TGTGCCAGCAGTTACTCGGCAGGGCAAGAGACCCAGTACTTC. Protein sequence: CASSYSAGQETQYF.

In this sample, this clone turned up once. The chain has TRBV25-1 and TRBJ2-1, with 8 positions matching TRBD2. The V segment lost 4 bases and the J segment 7 bases; nucleotides outside the gene matches: 3. Per the germline V gene, CDR1 is MGHDK and CDR2 is SYGVNS. The CDR3 extends over 13 amino acids. This chain's CDR3 is CASSGPGGNEQFF. DNA of the CDR3: TGTGCCAGCAGTGGACCGGGGGGGAATGAGCAGTTCTTC.

This chain links TRBV5-1 with TRBJ2-5; D gene ambiguous. The CDR3 spans 15 residues. From germline, CDR1 is SGHRS and CDR2 YFSETQ. V lost 0 bases and J 5 bases, leaving 14 bases between the germline ends. The CDR3 DNA reads as TGCGCCAGCAGCTTGGGGGTGACGGGTTTTGAGACCCAGTACTTC. Translating gives CASSLGVTGFETQYF.

This clone was counted a few times. The rearrangement joins TRBV7-8 to TRBJ2-7; 7 bases line up with TRBD1. Trimming cost V 5 bases and J 3 bases; bases outside gene matches: 10. CDR1 is SGHVS, CDR2 FQNEAQ, per germline. The CDR3 covers 15 residues. CDR3 nucleotide sequence: TGTGCCAGCAGCCGCGAGGGGACAGCCTACTACGAGCAGTACTTC. Protein product: CASSREGTAYYEQYF. The full variable domain, with the rest looked up from reference TRBV7-8 and TRBJ2-7, is GAGVSQSPRYKVAKRGQDVALRCDPISGHVSLFWYQQALGQGPEFLTYFQNEAQLDKSGLPSDRFFAERPEGSVSTLKIQRTQQEDSAVYLCASSREGTAYYEQYFGPGTRLTVT.

The chain employs TRBV5-4 and TRBJ2-7; D is perhaps TRBD2 (6 bases). Germline V lookup: CDR1 SGHNT, CDR2 YYREEE (reference sequence). This CDR3 has 13 amino acids. Trimming stripped 2 bases from V and 6 bases from J, with 12 bases between. The CDR3 bases are TGTGCCAGCAGCTTTCGGGACGGGAGCGAGCAGTACTTC. Amino acids: CASSFRDGSEQYF.

This chain connects TRBV5-6 to TRBJ2-5, with a weak D call TRBD1 (5 bases). V lost 0 bases to trimming and J lost 4 bases, with 19 bases between them. Per germline, CDR1 SGHDT and CDR2 YYEEEE. The CDR3 is 17 amino acids. The CDR3 DNA follows: TGTGCCAGCAGCTTGGTTCAGGGCATTACGTCGCGAGAGACCCAGTACTTC. Protein sequence: CASSLVQGITSRETQYF. The full variable domain, in which reference TRBV5-6 and TRBJ2-5 provide the parts outside the CDR3, is DAGVTQSPTHLIKTRGQQVTLRCSPKSGHDTVSWYQQALGQGPQFIFQYYEEEERQRGNFPDRFSGHQFPNYSSELNVNALLLGDSALYLCASSLVQGITSRETQYFGPGTRLLVL.